These 21 T cell receptor beta chains share one sample of origin, sequenced in a study of T cell responses to AZD1222 COVID-19 vaccine. Measured with immunoSEQ multiplex PCR; TCRdb has only the in-frame clones, and not every one. The table records 100,000 or so clones, about 86% of them present only once. The specimen was peripheral blood, collected on day 0 of AZD1222 vaccination. All receptors derive from an adult in good health.

The chain joins TRBV30 to TRBJ2-1, with 9 positions matching TRBD2. Trimming took 4 bases from V and 6 from J; bases not matched to a gene: 7. Germline assignment: CDR1 GTSNPN and CDR2 SVGIG (reference sequence). This CDR3 is built from 14 residues. In DNA form, the CDR3 reads TGTGCCTGGACTTTTGCGGGAGGGCTCAATGAGCAGTTCTTC. This translates into CAWTFAGGLNEQFF.

The chain has TRBV9 and TRBJ1-6; TRBD1 agrees at 7 bases. The V segment lost 0 bases and the J segment 10 bases; nucleotides outside the gene matches: 10. The CDR3 covers 16 residues. Germline loops: CDR1 SGDLS, CDR2 YYNGEE. In DNA form, the CDR3 reads TGTGCCAGCAGCGTAGGGAATCCGGGACAGAAGTCACCCCTCCACTTT. Protein: CASSVGNPGQKSPLHF.

The chain uses TRBV9 and TRBJ2-1; 7 bases are a match to TRBD1. The CDR3 sequence is 14 residues long. V lost 5 bases to trimming and J lost 6 bases; unmatched junction nucleotides: 8. The germline V gene encodes CDR1 SGDLS and CDR2 YYNGEE. CDR3 DNA sequence: TGTGCCAGCAGTGAGGGGGCAACTCTCAATGAGCAGTTCTTC. Its translation is CASSEGATLNEQFF.

With regard to this clone: Relative to the germline gene, one junction end is altered; a read error may explain this. The chain uses TRBV6-5 and TRBJ1-1, with D perhaps matching TRBD1 (5 bases). This CDR3 region has 13 residues. Germline loops: CDR1 MNHEY, CDR2 SVGAGI. As DNA, the CDR3 is TGTGCCAGCAGTCCTGAGGGGCGGAGAAGCTTCAGCTTT. As protein: CASSPEGRRSFSF.

The gene calls are TRBV10-3 and TRBJ2-3; D perhaps matches TRBD1 (6 bases). This CDR3 is built from 15 residues. V lost 3 bases, J lost 4 bases, and 14 bases lay in between. Germline CDR1 reads ENHRY; CDR2 reads SYGVKD. CDR3 sequence: CAISDPTRGADTQYF. CDR3 bases: TGTGCCATCAGTGACCCCACCAGGGGAGCAGATACGCAGTATTTT.

This clone was detected only once. V and J are TRBV28 and TRBJ2-7; 8 bases are shared with TRBD1. V shed 2 bases, J shed 5 bases, and the junction held 8 bases outside the gene matches. The CDR3 totals 15 residues. Germline V gene lookup returns CDR1 MDHEN and CDR2 SYDVKM. The CDR3 DNA reads as TGTGCCAGCAGTTTAATGGGGACAGGTTTGGACGAGCAGTACTTC. Its protein is CASSLMGTGLDEQYF. Supplemented by reference TRBV28 and TRBJ2-7, the full variable domain reads DVKVTQSSRYLVKRTGEKVFLECVQDMDHENMFWYRQDPGLGLRLIYFSYDVKMKEKGDIPEGYSVSREKKERFSLILESASTNQTSMYLCASSLMGTGLDEQYFGPGTRLTVT.

The chain is built from TRBV19 and TRBJ2-2, with 7 bases identical to TRBD1. Trimming cost V 1 base and J 1 base; bases outside gene matches: 9. Per the germline V gene, CDR1 is LNHDA and CDR2 is SQIVND (reference sequence). The CDR3 spans 18 residues. In DNA, the CDR3 is TGTGCCAGTAGTATAGGTGTCTTGCGGACAGGGAACACCGGGGAGCTGTTTTTT. Translating it yields CASSIGVLRTGNTGELFF.

This clone turned up a few times. V gene TRBV4-2 combines with J gene TRBJ2-1; D remains ambiguous. This CDR3 spans 16 amino acids. Germline V lookup: CDR1 LGHNA, CDR2 YNFKEQ. Trimming removed 1 base at V and 8 bases at J, with 18 bases between. The CDR3 DNA sequence: TGTGCCAGCAGCCAAGGCCCCCGTATCTCTCACCATGAGCAGTTCTTC. Translated: CASSQGPRISHHEQFF.

The chain uses TRBV5-1 and TRBJ1-4; D not resolved. The CDR3 consists of 13 residues. Between the trimmed V and J ends, which lost 8 bases and 0 bases, there was a span of 8 bases. Germline-derived CDR1 and CDR2 are SGHRS and YFSETQ. DNA for the CDR3: TGCGCCAGTCAGGAAGCAACTAATGAAAAACTGTTTTTT. It is translated as CASQEATNEKLFF.

This sequence joins TRBV28 and TRBJ1-5, with D unclear. The CDR3 totals 14 residues. Germline V gene sequence: CDR1 MDHEN, CDR2 SYDVKM. V lost 3 bases and J 6 bases, leaving 12 bases between the germline ends. This chain's CDR3 is CASSLVQDGQPQHF. CDR3 bases: TGTGCCAGCAGTTTGGTCCAGGATGGTCAGCCCCAGCATTTT.

The V call is TRBV5-8, the J call TRBJ2-7; TRBD1 might be the D (5 bases). In germline, CDR1 is SGHTS, CDR2 YDEGEE. Trimming cost V 2 bases and J 1 base, with 22 bases left between them. The CDR3 length is 18 residues. The CDR3 region is CASSLIGVIGERSYEQYF. As DNA, the CDR3 is TGTGCCAGCAGCTTAATAGGGGTGATCGGAGAGAGATCCTACGAGCAGTACTTC.

V usage is TRBV27 and J usage is TRBJ2-7; 7 bases are shared with TRBD2. CDR1 and CDR2 (germline): MNHEY, SMNVEV (reference sequence). The J segment lost 3 bases and the V segment lost 10 bases, leaving 18 bases of the junction unmatched. The CDR3 loop spans 16 amino acids. The CDR3 DNA is TGTGCCACCCGACTAGCCTTGGCCTCACTTATCTACGAGCAGTACTTC. Translated: CATRLALASLIYEQYF.

The V gene is TRBV2, the J gene TRBJ2-7; a weak D match, TRBD2 (6 bases). Trimming took off 7 bases at V and 5 bases at J, with 18 bases between the two ends. Germline V CDR1 and CDR2: SNHLY, FYNNEI. The CDR3 covers 14 residues. The CDR3 is CASTVGLASHEQYF. The CDR3 nucleotides read TGTGCCAGCACCGTAGGTCTAGCGAGCCACGAGCAGTACTTC.

This CDR3 reads CASSSVRGYGYTF. In DNA form, the CDR3 reads TGTGCCAGCAGCTCCGTTAGGGGCTATGGCTACACCTTC. The rearrangement joins TRBV12-3 or TRBV12-4 to TRBJ1-2; tentatively, D is TRBD1 (5 bases). The CDR3 loop spans 13 amino acids. V lost 6 bases to trimming and J lost 4 bases, with 12 bases between them.

The V and J genes are TRBV11-2 and TRBJ1-1, with D possibly matching TRBD1 (6 bases). The V end was cut by 8 bases, the J end by 9 bases, with 16 bases between. Germline CDR1 reads SGHAT; CDR2 reads FQNNGV. The CDR3 contains 12 residues. The CDR3 DNA is TGTGCCAGCGGAGAAGGCGGGGGGCAAGCTTTCTTT. Protein: CASGEGGGQAFF.

The table lists this clone with a few counts. The CDR3 nucleotides read TGTGCCAGTAGTACCTCAAGCGGGGGGACGCGGGAGCAGTACTTC. Encoded protein: CASSTSSGGTREQYF. The chain employs TRBV19 and TRBJ2-7; TRBD2 matches at 9 bases. This CDR3 is 15 amino acids long. Germline values: CDR1 LNHDA, CDR2 SQIVND (reference sequence). V dropped 4 bases and J dropped 7; count of bases not matched to a gene: 11.

The gene calls are TRBV11-2 and TRBJ1-2; possibly TRBD1 for D (6 bases). CDR1 is SGHAT, CDR2 FQNNGV, per germline. The CDR3 runs 12 residues. Between the trimmed V and J ends, which lost 5 bases and 6 bases, there was a span of 10 bases. The CDR3 DNA reads as TGTGCCAGCAGCGGACAGTCCCATGGCTACACCTTC. Translated: CASSGQSHGYTF. Complete variable domain (other parts from reference TRBV11-2 and TRBJ1-2): EAGVAQSPRYKIIEKRQSVAFWCNPISGHATLYWYQQILGQGPKLLIQFQNNGVVDDSQLPKDRFSAERLKGVDSTLKIQPAKLEDSAVYLCASSGQSHGYTFGSGTRLTVV.

V gene TRBV29-1 combines with J gene TRBJ1-4, with D tentatively TRBD1 (6 bases). The CDR3 consists of 14 residues. Germline V lookup: CDR1 SQVTM, CDR2 ANQGSEA. V lost 5 bases, J lost 6 bases, and 16 bases lay in between. The chain's CDR3 is CSVRNRAVDEKLFF. CDR3 DNA sequence: TGCAGCGTTAGGAACAGGGCGGTGGATGAAAAACTGTTTTTT.

The chain carries TRBV2 and TRBJ2-5; D is possibly TRBD2 (6 bases). Germline values: CDR1 SNHLY, CDR2 FYNNEI. The CDR3 is 13 amino acids. V was clipped by 7 bases and J by 7 bases, with 16 bases between them. The CDR3 DNA follows: TGTGCCAGCATTGGCGGGATGGGGGGGACCCAGTACTTC. Translated: CASIGGMGGTQYF.

This chain links TRBV10-1 with TRBJ2-2; 8 bases match TRBD1. The CDR3 length is 15 residues. The junction had 5 bases not matched to a gene; V was cut back by 5 bases and J by 3 bases. The germline CDR1 and CDR2 sequences are WNHNN and SYGVQD (reference sequence). The CDR3 bases are TGCGCCAGCAGTTCCGGGACAGGATACACCGGGGAGCTGTTTTTT. Translating gives CASSSGTGYTGELFF.

The V call is TRBV10-3, the J call TRBJ1-2, with D maybe TRBD1 (5 bases). V was shortened by 3 bases and J by 3 bases, with 8 bases between the two germline ends. This CDR3 spans 13 amino acids. The germline gives CDR1 ENHRY, CDR2 SYGVKD. CDR3 loop: CAISEQDYYGYTF. CDR3 coding DNA: TGTGCCATCAGTGAACAGGATTACTATGGCTACACCTTC.